Below, one T cell receptor beta chain is given with its context. This CDR3 contains 15 residues. V lost 3 bases to trimming and J lost 0 bases, with 6 bases between them. Germline CDR1 reads LNHDA; CDR2 reads SQIVND (reference sequence). This sample is part of a study of shared clonotypes between healthy human individuals. Produced via immunoSEQ multiplex PCR; TCRdb's table is partial and in-frame only. The sample records 2 million to 2.5 million clones, over 90% being singletons. Sequenced sample: naive CD4+ T cells from PBMCs. Noted subset: CD45RA+ positively selected. This sequence was found in a man younger than 35 in good health. Some clones in this sample may be carry-over from other donors' samples. The V gene is TRBV19, the J gene TRBJ2-6; D is ambiguous. Written as DNA, the CDR3 is TGTGCCAGTAGTATGTCATTCTCTGGGGCCAACGTCCTGACTTTC. This encodes CASSMSFSGANVLTF.